The entry below describes one T cell receptor (beta chain). Its cognate antigen is unknown. Used for each TCR library was approximately 4,000 ng of total RNA. Eight separate reactions for every sample produced the cDNA. UMIs bearing a 6-nucleotide sample barcode were added through template switching. After re-calling the 5' RACE reads, TCRdb lists one entry per CDR3 protein, DNA absent. This sample's table reports more than 300,000 distinct CDR3 sequences. The data were obtained in a study of monozygotic twins with inflammatory bowel disease. Whole-study findings and limits: IBD patients shared fewer clonotypes with others than healthy twins, especially with disease activity.

This sequence originates from a human donor with ulcerative colitis or Crohn's disease, or a healthy co-twin of an affected twin (not recorded which). The sample was blood.

The CDR3: CASSPRSGTGATDTQYF. The chain has TRBV14 and TRBJ2-3; TCRdb's assignment of TRBD1 cannot be checked, as there is no DNA. CDR3 length: 17 amino acids. Germline V gene lookup returns CDR1 SGHDN and CDR2 FVKESK. The full variable domain, its missing parts supplied by reference TRBV14 and TRBJ2-3, is EAGVTQFPSHSVIEKGQTVTLRCDPISGHDNLYWYRRVMGKEIKFLLHFVKESKQDESGMPNNRFLAERTGGTYSTLKVQPAELEDSGVYFCASSPRSGTGATDTQYFGPGTRLTVL.